This record looks at one T cell receptor (beta chain) sequence and its context. Antigen unknown. The source of the sample is a study of long-term antiretroviral therapy in people with HIV. The study's findings and limits: Repertoire dominance by clones expanded before ART was seen at all time points.

Survey-level immunoSEQ v3.0 assays were run. TCRdb's table, derived via immunoSEQ multiplex PCR, lists solely in-frame clones and lacks some. The data contain about 25,000 clones, around four fifths of them singletons. Sampling of each donor yielded at least one pre-ART PBMC sample and at least two post-ART PBMC samples. Treatment for every participant with HIV took place in the United States. V shed 0 bases and J shed 1 base, with 13 bases lying between them. This CDR3 is built from 16 residues. Germline CDR1 SGHRS, CDR2 YFSETQ. Material: unsorted PBMCs, obtained approximately 4.5 years after starting antiretroviral therapy. The TCR was taken from a man younger than 40 with HIV. This chain joins TRBV5-1 and TRBJ1-1; D may be TRBD1 (6 bases). The CDR3 coding sequence is TGCGCCAGCAGCTTGGTCGGGACACTTCAGAACACTGAAGCTTTCTTT. Protein product: CASSLVGTLQNTEAFF.